These T cell receptor beta chains were read from a single sample in a study of T-cell reconstitution after alpha-beta-depleted transplantation in children. TCRdb recomputed calls from the PCR reads with MiXCR, one row per CDR3 protein. The data show over 400,000 distinct CDR3 sequences, approximately 12% seen once. Sequenced here: PBMCs from the stem cell graft donor, sampled from the stem cell graft. The source of these receptors is a human donor who donated a stem cell graft to a child with combined immunodeficiency. CDR3s include the opening cysteine and the closing phenylalanine or tryptophan. D genes are given only for firm matches. Part of the rows lack a size; the others show once, few, many or a class for expanded clones.

few | TRBJ2-1 | TRBD2 | TRBV11-2 | TGTGCCAGCAGCTTAGATGGAGGACTAGCGGAGCCCGGGAATGAGCAGTTCTTC | CASSLDGGLAEPGNEQFF
few | TRBJ2-6 | - | TRBV12-3/TRBV12-4 | TGTGCCAGCATTGGCTCTGGGGCCAACGTCCTGACTTTC | CASIGSGANVLTF
- | TRBJ1-5 | - | TRBV5-5 | TGTGCCAGCAGCTTGGGGTACAGGATGGATCAGCCCCAGCATTTT | CASSLGYRMDQPQHF
- | TRBJ2-5 | - | TRBV7-2 | TGTGCCAGCAGCTTAGTATTCAGGGCAGGACAAGAGACCCAGTACTTC | CASSLVFRAGQETQYF
few | TRBJ2-3 | - | TRBV5-1 | TGCGCCAGCACCACAGATACGCAGTATTTT | CASTTDTQYF
- | TRBJ2-1 | - | TRBV29-1 | TGCAGCGTTGGAGGAGAGAATGAGCAGTTCTTC | CSVGGENEQFF
few | TRBJ2-1 | TRBD2 | TRBV4-3 | TGCGCCAGCAGCCAAGGGGCGGGAGTTGATGAGCAGTTCTTC | CASSQGAGVDEQFF
few | TRBJ2-3 | - | TRBV6-1 | TGTGCCAGCAGTAACGCCCGACTGGAGTCGCTCGCAGATACGCAGTATTTT | CASSNARLESLADTQYF
- | TRBJ1-2 | - | TRBV5-1 | TGCGCCAGCCGCGAGGGGACCTATGGCTACACCTTC | CASREGTYGYTF
- | TRBJ2-5 | - | TRBV29-1 | TGCAGCGTTGAAGAGGAGTGGCAGGGTGGGCGAGAGACCCAGTACTTC | CSVEEEWQGGRETQYF
- | TRBJ2-3 | - | TRBV10-3 | TGTGCCATCTCGGCTAGCGTCTTCACAGATACGCAGTATTTT | CAISASVFTDTQYF
few | TRBJ1-1 | TRBD1 | TRBV11-2 | TGTGCCAGCAGCTTATCTCCAGGGGGTCGGGGGAACACTGAAGCTTTCTTT | CASSLSPGGRGNTEAFF
many | TRBJ2-6 | - | TRBV4-3 | TGCGCCAGCAGCCAAGATGATAGGGGTTACTCTGGGGCCAACGTCCTGACTTTC | CASSQDDRGYSGANVLTF
- | TRBJ1-2 | TRBD1 | TRBV5-1 | TGCGCCAGCAGCCCACCGGGACAGGGTCGGGGCTACACCTTC | CASSPPGQGRGYTF
- | TRBJ2-7 | - | TRBV18 | TGTGCCAGCTCACCACCTATCAGCAACTACGAGCAGTACTTC | CASSPPISNYEQYF
few | TRBJ2-1 | TRBD2 | TRBV20-1 | TGCAGTGCTAGAGATCGAACAGCGGGAGTTTCAAGTTGGGGAAATGAGCAGTTCTTC | CSARDRTAGVSSWGNEQFF
- | TRBJ1-4 | - | TRBV28 | TGTGCCAGCAGTTTACAGGGGCTGGGTAATGAAAAACTGTTTTTT | CASSLQGLGNEKLFF
many | TRBJ1-1 | - | TRBV5-1 | TGCGCCAGCAGCTTGGGCAGGGCCACTGAAGCTTTCTTT | CASSLGRATEAFF
- | TRBJ2-7 | - | TRBV7-9 | TGTGCCAACGGCGGGGCGACTGGAGAGCAGTACTTC | CANGGATGEQYF
few | TRBJ2-4 | TRBD2 | TRBV29-1 | TGCAGCGTTGTAGGACTAGAGGGGTTTCAGTACTTC | CSVVGLEGFQYF
- | TRBJ2-7 | TRBD2 | TRBV12-3/TRBV12-4 | TGTGCCAGCAGGGAGCGGGGGACCTACGAGCAGTACTTC | CASRERGTYEQYF
- | TRBJ2-7 | TRBD2 | TRBV2 | TGTGCCAGCAGTCCGGTAGCGGGGGTTACCTACGAGCAGTACTTC | CASSPVAGVTYEQYF
few | TRBJ2-7 | - | TRBV27 | TGTGCCAGCAGTTTATCGCAGGGGGGCTACGAGCAGTACTTC | CASSLSQGGYEQYF
- | TRBJ2-3 | TRBD2 | TRBV18 | TGTGCCAGCTCACCACCGAGGGAACTAGCGGGGGGCGGAGATACGCAGTATTTT | CASSPPRELAGGGDTQYF
many | TRBJ2-5 | TRBD1 | TRBV12-3/TRBV12-4 | TGTGCCAGCAGTACCACAGGGGGAAGAGAGACCCAGTACTTC | CASSTTGGRETQYF
few | TRBJ2-2 | - | TRBV29-1 | TGCAGCGTTGCGGTTGGCGGGGAGCTGTTTTTT | CSVAVGGELFF
few | TRBJ2-4 | TRBD2 | TRBV4-3 | TGCGCCAGCAGCCAAGACTCCCGGCTAGCGGGAGCCAAAAACATTCAGTACTTC | CASSQDSRLAGAKNIQYF
many | TRBJ2-7 | - | TRBV5-1 | TGCGCCAGCAGCTCAACAGGGTCCGAGCAGTACTTC | CASSSTGSEQYF
- | TRBJ2-7 | - | TRBV20-1 | TGCAGTGCCACCACCCCCGGGACCGTGTTCTACGAGCAGTACTTC | CSATTPGTVFYEQYF
many | TRBJ1-6 | - | TRBV12-3/TRBV12-4 | TGTGCCAGCAGTTTCCTTCGCGGGCGGGGGACACCCCTCCACTTT | CASSFLRGRGTPLHF
- | TRBJ2-6 | - | TRBV20-1 | TGCAGTGCTAGTCGGGGAGGCGGGGCCAACGTCCTGACTTTC | CSASRGGGANVLTF
- | TRBJ2-5 | TRBD2 | TRBV4-3 | TGCGCCAGCAGCCAAGGATCAACTAGCGGGAGTTTTGAGACCCAGTACTTC | CASSQGSTSGSFETQYF
- | TRBJ2-7 | - | TRBV12-3/TRBV12-4 | TGTGCCAGCAGCCCGGGGGTCACCTACGAGCAGTACTTC | CASSPGVTYEQYF
- | TRBJ2-3 | - | TRBV4-3 | TGCGCCAGCAGCCCTTCCCACCGTAGCACAGATACGCAGTATTTT | CASSPSHRSTDTQYF
- | TRBJ2-7 | TRBD1 | TRBV7-9 | TGTGCCAGCAGCCCCGCTGGACAGGGTGGCGTGTTGCAGTACTTC | CASSPAGQGGVLQYF
- | TRBJ2-1 | - | TRBV18 | TGTGCCAGCTCACCGTTGGACGGGACCTCCTACAATGAGCAGTTCTTC | CASSPLDGTSYNEQFF
- | TRBJ1-2 | - | TRBV12-3/TRBV12-4 | TGTGCCAGCACCTCCTCGATGGCTGGTGGCTACACCTTC | CASTSSMAGGYTF
- | TRBJ1-1 | - | TRBV18 | TGTGCCAGCTGCGGGATTGAGGGCACTGAAGCTTTCTTT | CASCGIEGTEAFF
few | TRBJ2-1 | - | TRBV4-3 | TGCGCCAGCAGCCGAAGGGCGAGGGGGGAAGGTGAGCAGTTCTTC | CASSRRARGEGEQFF
- | TRBJ1-5 | TRBD1 | TRBV6-2/TRBV6-3 | TGTGCCAGCAGCCACCACAGGGGCCATGCGGATCAGCCCCAGCATTTT | CASSHHRGHADQPQHF
- | TRBJ1-2 | - | TRBV29-1 | TGCAGCGTTGTCGGGGGAGACTATGGCTACACCTTC | CSVVGGDYGYTF
- | TRBJ1-4 | TRBD1 | TRBV5-1 | TGCGCCAGCAGCTTGGCCTTTGGACAGGTTTTCGGAAAACTGTTTTTT | CASSLAFGQVFGKLFF
- | TRBJ2-7 | - | TRBV10-3 | TGTGCCATCAGTGAGACTAGCCCGAGCTACGAGCAGTACTTC | CAISETSPSYEQYF
few | TRBJ2-4 | - | TRBV5-6 | TGTGCCAGCAGCTTGGTGCTAGGGGACATTCAGTACTTC | CASSLVLGDIQYF
many | TRBJ2-1 | TRBD2 | TRBV20-1 | TGCAGTGCAACGACTAGCGGGCGGTACAATGAGCAGTTCTTC | CSATTSGRYNEQFF
many | TRBJ2-1 | - | TRBV28 | TGTGCCAGTGGACTGTCCGATAATGAGCAGTTCTTC | CASGLSDNEQFF